This T cell receptor beta chain was found in a study of T cell changes during pregnancy in multiple sclerosis. Sequencing used immunoSEQ multiplex PCR; TCRdb keeps in-frame clones, though not all of them. The table records roughly 40,000 clones, over 75% of them present only once. Trimming took off 7 bases at V and 7 bases at J, with 16 bases between the two ends. This CDR3 has 14 amino acids. The V gene's germline CDR1 is MDHEN and CDR2 SYDVKM. The V gene is TRBV28, the J gene TRBJ2-2, with D possibly being TRBD2 (5 bases). This clonotype was sampled from a female donor with multiple sclerosis, enrolled in a pregnancy study. Sequencing used CD8+ T cells from peripheral blood mononuclear cells, obtained before pregnancy. CDR3 in amino acids: CASTRRGVDGELFF. The CDR3 DNA reads as TGTGCCAGCACCCGCCGGGGAGTGGACGGGGAGCTGTTTTTT.